The entry below gives a single T cell receptor beta chain sequence along with its context. No antigen is known for it. The record originates from a study of T cell responses to AZD1222 COVID-19 vaccine. Whole-study findings and limits: An increase in Spike-specific TCR breadth and depth was observed after two AZD1222 doses.

Sequenced by immunoSEQ multiplex PCR; TCRdb stores in-frame clones only, minus some. The sample gives about 150,000 clones, 92% of which show up once; around 3.3% is in the top ten. Trimming took 4 bases from V and 4 from J, leaving 12 bases between them. Germline V gene lookup returns CDR1 LNHDA and CDR2 SQIVND (reference sequence). This CDR3 contains 14 residues. Second doses that came at about 4 or about 12 weeks were put together. This chain connects TRBV19 to TRBJ2-3; D gene unclear. This sample comprised peripheral blood, obtained 28 days after the second AZD1222 dose. This clonotype was sampled from an adult who received the AZD1222 COVID-19 vaccine. The CDR3 region is CASSRAGYSDTQYF. In DNA, the CDR3 is TGTGCCAGTAGTAGGGCAGGTTATTCAGATACGCAGTATTTT.